This T cell receptor beta chain was found in a study of cytomegalovirus exposure and HLA in healthy donors. The PCR ran on 60 Vbeta and 13 Jbeta primers. Measured with immunoSEQ multiplex PCR; TCRdb has only the in-frame clones, and not every one. Of fewer than 250,000 clones detected, approximately 80% appear once; the ten largest clones hold more than 1.3%. V was shortened by 2 bases and J by 4 bases, with 5 bases between the two germline ends. Germline V gene lookup returns CDR1 MNHEY and CDR2 SVGAGI. This CDR3 contains 12 residues. In this sample, this clone turned up once. The J gene is TRBJ2-5, the V gene TRBV6-5; maybe TRBD2 (5 bases). Source material: PBMCs. The TCR comes from a girl aged 5 to 17 in good health and CMV-seronegative. The CDR3 region has the DNA TGTGCCAGCAGTTACGGGAGAGAGACCCAGTACTTC. Residues: CASSYGRETQYF.